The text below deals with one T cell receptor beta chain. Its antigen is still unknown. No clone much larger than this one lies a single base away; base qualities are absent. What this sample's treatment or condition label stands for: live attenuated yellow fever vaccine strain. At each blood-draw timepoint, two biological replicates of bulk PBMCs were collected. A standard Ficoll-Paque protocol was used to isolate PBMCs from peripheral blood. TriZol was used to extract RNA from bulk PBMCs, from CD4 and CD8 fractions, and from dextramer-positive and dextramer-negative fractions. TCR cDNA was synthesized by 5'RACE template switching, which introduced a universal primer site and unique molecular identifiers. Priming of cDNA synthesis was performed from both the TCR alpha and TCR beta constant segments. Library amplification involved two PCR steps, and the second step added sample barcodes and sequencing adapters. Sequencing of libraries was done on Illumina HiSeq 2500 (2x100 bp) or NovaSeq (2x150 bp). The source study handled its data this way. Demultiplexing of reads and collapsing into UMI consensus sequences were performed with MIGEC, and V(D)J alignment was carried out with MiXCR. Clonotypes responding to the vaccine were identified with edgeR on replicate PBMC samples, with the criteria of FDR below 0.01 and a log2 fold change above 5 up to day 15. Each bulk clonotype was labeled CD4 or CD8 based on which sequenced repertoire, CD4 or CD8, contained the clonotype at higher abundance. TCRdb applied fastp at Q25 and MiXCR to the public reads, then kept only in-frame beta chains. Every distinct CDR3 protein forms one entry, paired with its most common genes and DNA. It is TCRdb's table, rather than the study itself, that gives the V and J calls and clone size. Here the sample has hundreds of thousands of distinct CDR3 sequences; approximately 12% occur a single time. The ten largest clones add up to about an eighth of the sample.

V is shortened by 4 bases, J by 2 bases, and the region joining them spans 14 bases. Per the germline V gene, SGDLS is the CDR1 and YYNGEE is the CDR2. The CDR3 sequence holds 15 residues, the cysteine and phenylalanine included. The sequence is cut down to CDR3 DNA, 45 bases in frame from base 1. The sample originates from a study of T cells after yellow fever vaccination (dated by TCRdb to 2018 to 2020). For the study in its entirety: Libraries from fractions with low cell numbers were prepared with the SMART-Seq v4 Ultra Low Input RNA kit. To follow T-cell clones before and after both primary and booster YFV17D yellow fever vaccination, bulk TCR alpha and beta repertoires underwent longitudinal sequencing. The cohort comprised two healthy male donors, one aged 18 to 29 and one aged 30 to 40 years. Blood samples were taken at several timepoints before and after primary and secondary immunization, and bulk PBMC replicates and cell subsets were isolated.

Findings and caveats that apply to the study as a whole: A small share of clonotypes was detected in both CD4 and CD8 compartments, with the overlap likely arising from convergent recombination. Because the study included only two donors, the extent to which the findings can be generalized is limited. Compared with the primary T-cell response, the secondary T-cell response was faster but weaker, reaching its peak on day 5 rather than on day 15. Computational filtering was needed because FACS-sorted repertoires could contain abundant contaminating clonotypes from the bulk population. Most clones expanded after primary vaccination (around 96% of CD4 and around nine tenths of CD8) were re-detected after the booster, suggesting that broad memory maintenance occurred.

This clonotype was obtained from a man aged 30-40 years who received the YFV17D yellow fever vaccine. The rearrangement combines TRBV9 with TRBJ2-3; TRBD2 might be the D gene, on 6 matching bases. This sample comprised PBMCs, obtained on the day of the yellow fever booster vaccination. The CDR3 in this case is CASSPEGFSTDTQYF. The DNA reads TGTGCCAGCAGCCCGGAGGGGTTTTCCACAGATACGCAGTATTTT.